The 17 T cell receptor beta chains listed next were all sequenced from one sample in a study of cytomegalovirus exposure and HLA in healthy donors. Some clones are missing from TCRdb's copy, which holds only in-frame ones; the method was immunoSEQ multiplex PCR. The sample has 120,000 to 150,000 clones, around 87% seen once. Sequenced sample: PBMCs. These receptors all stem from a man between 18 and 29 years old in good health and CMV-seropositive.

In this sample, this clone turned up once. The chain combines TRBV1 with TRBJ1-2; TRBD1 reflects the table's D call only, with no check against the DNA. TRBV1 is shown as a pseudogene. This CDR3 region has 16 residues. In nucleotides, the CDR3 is TGCACCAGCAGAGGGGGAAAAGGAGTCTCTTACTATGGCTACACCTTC. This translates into CTSRGGKGVSYYGYTF.

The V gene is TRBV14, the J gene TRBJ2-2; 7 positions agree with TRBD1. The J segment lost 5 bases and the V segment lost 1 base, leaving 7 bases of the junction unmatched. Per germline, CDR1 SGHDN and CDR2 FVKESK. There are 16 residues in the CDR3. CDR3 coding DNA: TGTGCCAGCAGCCAAGGACGGACAGGTCAGACCGGGGAGCTGTTTTTT. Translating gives CASSQGRTGQTGELFF. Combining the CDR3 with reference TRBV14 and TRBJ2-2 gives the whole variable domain EAGVTQFPSHSVIEKGQTVTLRCDPISGHDNLYWYRRVMGKEIKFLLHFVKESKQDESGMPNNRFLAERTGGTYSTLKVQPAELEDSGVYFCASSQGRTGQTGELFFGEGSRLTVL.

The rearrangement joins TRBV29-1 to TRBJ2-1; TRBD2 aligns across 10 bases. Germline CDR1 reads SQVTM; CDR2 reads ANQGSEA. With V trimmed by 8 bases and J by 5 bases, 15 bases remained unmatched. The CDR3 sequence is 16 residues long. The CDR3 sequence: CSSVSLSGGLHNEQFF. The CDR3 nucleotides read TGCAGCTCCGTATCCCTTAGCGGGGGGCTCCACAATGAGCAGTTCTTC.

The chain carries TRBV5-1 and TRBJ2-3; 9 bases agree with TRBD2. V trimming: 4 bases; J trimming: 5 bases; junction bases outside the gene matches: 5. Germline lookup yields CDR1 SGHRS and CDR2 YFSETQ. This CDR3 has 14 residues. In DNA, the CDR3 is TGCGCCAGCAGCGGGCCTAGCGGGGTAGATACGCAGTATTTT. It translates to CASSGPSGVDTQYF.

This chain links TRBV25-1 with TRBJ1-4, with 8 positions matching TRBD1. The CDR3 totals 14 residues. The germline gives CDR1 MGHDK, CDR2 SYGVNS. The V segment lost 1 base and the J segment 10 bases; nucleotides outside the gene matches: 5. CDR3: CASSELVTGGKLFF. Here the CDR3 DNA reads TGTGCCAGCAGTGAATTAGTCACAGGGGGAAAACTGTTTTTT. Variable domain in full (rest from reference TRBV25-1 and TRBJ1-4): EADIYQTPRYLVIGTGKKITLECSQTMGHDKMYWYQQDPGMELHLIHYSYGVNSTEKGDLSSESTVSRIRTEHFPLTLESARPSHTSQYLCASSELVTGGKLFFGSGTQLSVL.

CDR3 bases: TGTGCCAGCAGCTTATCCCCCCCCGAACCTCTCCTGCCCCTAAACTCCTACAATGAGCAGTTCTTC. Translation: CASSLSPPEPLLPLNSYNEQFF. The rearrangement joins TRBV7-3 to TRBJ2-1; no clear D gene. CDR3 length: 22 residues. CDR1 is SGHTA and CDR2 is FQGTGA in the germline V gene. Trimming left V 2 bases short and J 0 bases short, with 29 bases between. Full variable domain (missing parts from reference TRBV7-3 and TRBJ2-1): GAGVSQTPSNKVTEKGKYVELRCDPISGHTALYWYRQSLGQGPEFLIYFQGTGAADDSGLPNDRFFAVRPEGSVSTLKIQRTERGDSAVYLCASSLSPPEPLLPLNSYNEQFFGPGTRLTVL.

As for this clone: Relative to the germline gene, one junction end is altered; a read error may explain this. The CDR3 DNA sequence: TGTGCTAGCAGCTGGACAGCGGGAGAGGAGACCCAGTACTTC. Its translation: CASSWTAGEETQYF. V and J are TRBV7-7 and TRBJ2-5; 8 bases line up with TRBD2. Per the germline V gene, CDR1 is SSHAT and CDR2 is FNYEAQ (reference sequence). This CDR3 region has 14 residues.

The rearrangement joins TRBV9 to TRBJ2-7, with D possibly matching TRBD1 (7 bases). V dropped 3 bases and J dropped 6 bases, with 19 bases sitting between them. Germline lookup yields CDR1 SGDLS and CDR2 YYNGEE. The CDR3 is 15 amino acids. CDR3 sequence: CASSDRQGGTAEQYF. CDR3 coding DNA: TGTGCCAGCAGCGACCGACAGGGAGGAACTGCCGAGCAGTACTTC. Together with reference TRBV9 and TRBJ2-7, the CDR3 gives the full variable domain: DSGVTQTPKHLITATGQRVTLRCSPRSGDLSVYWYQQSLDQGLQFLIQYYNGEERAKGNILERFSAQQFPDLHSELNLSSLELGDSALYFCASSDRQGGTAEQYFGPGTRLTVT.

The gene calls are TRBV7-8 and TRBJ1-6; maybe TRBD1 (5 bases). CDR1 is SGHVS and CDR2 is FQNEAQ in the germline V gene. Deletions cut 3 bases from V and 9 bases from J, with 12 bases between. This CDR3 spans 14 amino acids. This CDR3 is CASSLGGEGSPLHF. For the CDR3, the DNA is TGTGCCAGCAGCTTGGGGGGGGAGGGTTCACCCCTCCACTTT.

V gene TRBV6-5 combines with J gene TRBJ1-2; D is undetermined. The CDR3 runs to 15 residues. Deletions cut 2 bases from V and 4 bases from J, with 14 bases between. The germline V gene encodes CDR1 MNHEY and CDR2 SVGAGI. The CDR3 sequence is CASSYPTGKGYGYTF. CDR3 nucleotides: TGTGCCAGCAGTTACCCTACGGGGAAAGGCTATGGCTACACCTTC.

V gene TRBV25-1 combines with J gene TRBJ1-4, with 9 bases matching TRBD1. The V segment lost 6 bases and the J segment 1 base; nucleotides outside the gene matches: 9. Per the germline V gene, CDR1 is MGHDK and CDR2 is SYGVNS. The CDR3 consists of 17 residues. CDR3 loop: CASRGGRGQGTNEKLFF. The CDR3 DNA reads TGTGCCAGCAGGGGGGGCCGGGGACAGGGAACTAATGAAAAACTGTTTTTT.

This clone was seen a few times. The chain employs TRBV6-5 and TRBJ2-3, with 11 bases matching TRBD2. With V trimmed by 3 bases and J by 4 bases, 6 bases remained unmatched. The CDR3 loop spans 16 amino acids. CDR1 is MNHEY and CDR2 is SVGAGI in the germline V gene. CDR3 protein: CASSYRTSGFADTQYF. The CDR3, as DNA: TGTGCCAGCAGTTATAGGACTAGCGGGTTTGCAGATACGCAGTATTTT.

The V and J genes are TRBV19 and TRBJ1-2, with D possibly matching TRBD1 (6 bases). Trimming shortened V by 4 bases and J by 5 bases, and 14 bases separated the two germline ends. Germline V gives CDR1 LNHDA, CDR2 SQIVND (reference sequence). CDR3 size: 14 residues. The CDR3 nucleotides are TGTGCCAGTAGTACAAGACAGGATACTTATGGCTACACCTTC. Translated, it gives CASSTRQDTYGYTF.

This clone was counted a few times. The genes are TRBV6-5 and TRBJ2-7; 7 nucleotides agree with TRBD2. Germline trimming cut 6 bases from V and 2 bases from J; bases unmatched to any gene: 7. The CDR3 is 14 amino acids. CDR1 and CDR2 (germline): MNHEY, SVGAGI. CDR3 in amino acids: CASRPAGRTYEQYF. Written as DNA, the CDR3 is TGTGCCAGCAGACCAGCGGGACGGACCTACGAGCAGTACTTC.

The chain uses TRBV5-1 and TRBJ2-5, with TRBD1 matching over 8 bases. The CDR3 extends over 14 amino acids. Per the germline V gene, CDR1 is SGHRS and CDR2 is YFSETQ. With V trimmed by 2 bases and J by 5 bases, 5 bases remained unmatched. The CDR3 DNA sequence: TGCGCCAGCAGCTTACGGGGACAGGCGGAGACCCAGTACTTC. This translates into CASSLRGQAETQYF.

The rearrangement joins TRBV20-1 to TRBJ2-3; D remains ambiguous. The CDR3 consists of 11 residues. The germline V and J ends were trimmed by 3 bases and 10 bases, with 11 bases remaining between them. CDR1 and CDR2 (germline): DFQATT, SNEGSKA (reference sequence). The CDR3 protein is CSASPLLSQYF. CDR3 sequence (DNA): TGCAGTGCTAGCCCCCTCCTTTCGCAGTATTTT.

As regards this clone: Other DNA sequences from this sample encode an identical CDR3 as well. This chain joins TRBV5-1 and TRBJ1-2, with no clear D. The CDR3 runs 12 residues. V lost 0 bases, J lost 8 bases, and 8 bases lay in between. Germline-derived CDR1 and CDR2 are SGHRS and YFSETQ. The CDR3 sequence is CASSLDRGGYTF. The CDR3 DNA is TGCGCCAGCAGCTTGGACAGAGGGGGCTACACCTTC.